One and the same sample provided the 22 T cell receptor beta chains below, sequenced in a study of cytotoxic CD8 clonotypes in ibrutinib-treated CLL. Here immunoSEQ multiplex PCR was the method, and the copy in TCRdb shows in-frame clones only, minus some. The sample has 40,000 or so clones, more than 60% seen once. Sequences were derived from PBMCs, sampled after 12 months of ibrutinib treatment. All receptors come from a human donor with chronic lymphocytic leukemia.

This clone was detected only once. The chain uses TRBV11-3 and TRBJ2-3; possibly TRBD1 or TRBD2 for D (6 bases each). CDR3 length: 15 residues. Germline V lookup: CDR1 SGHNT, CDR2 YENEEA. The ends were cut back, 5 bases at V and 3 bases at J, with 15 bases in the middle. CDR3 residues: CASSPGGGGTDTQYF. CDR3 nucleotide sequence: TGTGCCAGCAGCCCCGGGGGCGGAGGTACAGATACGCAGTATTTT.

This clone showed up just once. The V call is TRBV5-1, the J call TRBJ2-2; 7 nucleotides line up with TRBD1. Per the germline V gene, CDR1 is SGHRS and CDR2 is YFSETQ. The CDR3 runs to 16 residues. Trimming cost V 0 bases and J 7 bases; bases outside gene matches: 9. The CDR3 here is CASSLGGLQGRGELFF. The DNA for the CDR3 is TGCGCCAGCAGCTTGGGAGGTTTACAGGGGCGCGGGGAGCTGTTTTTT.

This clone appeared once. The rearrangement links TRBV11-2 to TRBJ2-2, with D hard to call. CDR1 is SGHAT and CDR2 is FQNNGV in the germline V gene. CDR3 length equals 13 residues. The V end lost 1 base, the J end lost 4 bases, and 4 bases lay between the germline ends. The CDR3: CASSLAATGELFF. In DNA, the CDR3 is TGTGCCAGCAGCTTAGCGGCCACCGGGGAGCTGTTTTTT.

V and J are TRBV29-1 and TRBJ2-7; 9 bases align to TRBD1. Germline V CDR1 and CDR2: SQVTM, ANQGSEA. This CDR3 has 12 amino acids. Losses at the gene ends were 7 bases for V and 2 bases for J; bases not matched to a gene: 3. The chain's CDR3 is CSARQGAYEQYF. The DNA for the CDR3 is TGCAGCGCCAGACAGGGGGCCTACGAGCAGTACTTC.

On this clone itself: At the DNA level, this CDR3 is encoded by other sequences in the same sample as well. J is TRBJ2-3 and V is TRBV10-1, with 9 bases that match TRBD2. Germline CDR1 is WNHNN and CDR2 is SYGVQD (reference sequence). CDR3 size: 14 residues. V dropped 3 bases and J dropped 4; count of bases not matched to a gene: 2. The CDR3 loop is CASSELAGADTQYF. The CDR3 DNA is TGCGCCAGCAGTGAATTAGCGGGAGCAGATACGCAGTATTTT.

Relative to its sample, this clone is medium-sized. The chain couples TRBV7-9 to TRBJ2-7, with D perhaps assigned TRBD1 or TRBD2 (5 bases each). Germline V lookup: CDR1 SEHNR, CDR2 FQNEAQ (reference sequence). The ends were cut back, 5 bases at V and 0 bases at J, with 14 bases in the middle. The CDR3 contains 15 residues. The CDR3 nucleotides are TGTGCCAGCAGCCGCCTGGGGGACCGCTCCTACGAGCAGTACTTC. It specifies CASSRLGDRSYEQYF.

This clone has only a few counts. This CDR3 is CASSLGGGSSYEQYF. Here the CDR3 DNA reads TGTGCCAGCAGTTTAGGCGGTGGGAGCTCCTACGAGCAGTACTTC. The chain joins TRBV28 to TRBJ2-7; maybe TRBD2 (5 bases). This CDR3 has 15 amino acids. V lost 2 bases and J lost 0, with 11 bases in between. Germline loops: CDR1 MDHEN, CDR2 SYDVKM.

This chain joins TRBV28 and TRBJ1-4, with TRBD1 matching over 7 bases. Germline V CDR1 and CDR2: MDHEN, SYDVKM. The J segment lost 0 bases and the V segment lost 6 bases, leaving 4 bases of the junction unmatched. The CDR3 totals 15 residues. CDR3 loop: CASSTGTATNEKLFF. The CDR3 region has the DNA TGTGCCAGCAGCACCGGGACAGCAACTAATGAAAAACTGTTTTTT.

This chain joins TRBV10-3 and TRBJ2-1; D not certain. V dropped 3 bases and J dropped 6 bases, with 9 bases sitting between them. Looked up from germline, CDR1 is ENHRY and CDR2 is SYGVKD. The CDR3 totals 13 residues. In DNA form, the CDR3 reads TGTGCCATCAGTGATTCTGGGATCAATGAGCAGTTCTTC. Amino acid sequence: CAISDSGINEQFF.

This rearrangement joins TRBV10-3 to TRBJ2-3; D remains ambiguous. The CDR3 length is 12 residues. Germline CDR1 ENHRY, CDR2 SYGVKD. V lost 3 bases, J lost 1 base, and 2 bases lay in between. CDR3 in amino acids: CAISEGTDTQYF. Here the CDR3 DNA reads TGTGCCATCAGTGAAGGCACAGATACGCAGTATTTT.

The chain joins TRBV19 to TRBJ1-4, with D uncertain. Germline lookup yields CDR1 LNHDA and CDR2 SQIVND (reference sequence). Trimming took 7 bases from V and 0 from J, leaving 15 bases between them. The CDR3 length is 16 residues. CDR3 DNA sequence: TGTGCCAGTAATCCAAGGAGTTTCGCAACTAATGAAAAACTGTTTTTT. Its protein product is CASNPRSFATNEKLFF. Full variable domain (rest looked up from reference TRBV19 and TRBJ1-4): DGGITQSPKYLFRKEGQNVTLSCEQNLNHDAMYWYRQDPGQGLRLIYYSQIVNDFQKGDIAEGYSVSREKKESFPLTVTSAQKNPTAFYLCASNPRSFATNEKLFFGSGTQLSVL.

V is TRBV19 and J is TRBJ1-5; possible D gene TRBD1, 6 bases. Germline V gene lookup returns CDR1 LNHDA and CDR2 SQIVND (reference sequence). This CDR3 contains 15 residues. The V and J ends lost 5 bases and 3 bases respectively, with 14 bases between them. The chain's CDR3 is CASSPPGHHNQPQHF. The CDR3 DNA follows: TGTGCCAGTAGTCCCCCGGGACACCACAATCAGCCCCAGCATTTT.

CDR3 region: CASSLGGTLRPTDTQYF. CDR3 sequence (DNA): TGCGCCAGCAGCTTGGGCGGGACCTTAAGACCCACAGATACGCAGTATTTT. The chain couples TRBV5-1 to TRBJ2-3; D perhaps matches TRBD2 (6 bases). The CDR3 spans 17 residues. With 0 bases removed from V and 2 bases from J, the gap between germline ends came to 16 bases. Germline loops: CDR1 SGHRS, CDR2 YFSETQ. Based on the CDR3 plus reference TRBV5-1 and TRBJ2-3, the full variable domain is KAGVTQTPRYLIKTRGQQVTLSCSPISGHRSVSWYQQTPGQGLQFLFEYFSETQRNKGNFPGRFSGRQFSNSRSEMNVSTLELGDSALYLCASSLGGTLRPTDTQYFGPGTRLTVL.

This clone has more than one count but fewer than ten. CDR3 sequence: CASSLAGGTQYF. The CDR3 region has the DNA TGTGCCAGCAGCTTAGCCGGGGGGACTCAGTACTTC. The V call is TRBV7-9, the J call TRBJ2-4, with 7 bases that match TRBD2. Trimming took 0 bases from V and 12 from J; bases not matched to a gene: 2. The CDR3 is made up of 12 amino acids. The germline CDR1 and CDR2 sequences are SEHNR and FQNEAQ (reference sequence).

CDR3 sequence: CASTTTSGSYEQYF. CDR3 coding DNA: TGTGCCAGCACCACGACTAGCGGGAGCTACGAGCAGTACTTC. The rearrangement links TRBV28 to TRBJ2-7; TRBD2 aligns across 12 bases. This CDR3 is built from 14 residues. The V and J ends lost 7 bases and 3 bases, in that order; junction bases with no gene match: 4. From germline, CDR1 is MDHEN and CDR2 SYDVKM.

The rearrangement links TRBV20-1 to TRBJ2-3; D is unresolved. The germline V gene has CDR1 DFQATT and CDR2 SNEGSKA (reference sequence). The CDR3 extends over 11 amino acids. The V end was cut by 6 bases, the J end by 5 bases, with 9 bases between. The CDR3 loop is CSAHRLDTQYF. The DNA for the CDR3 is TGCAGTGCACATAGATTAGATACGCAGTATTTT.

This clone was counted a few times. The chain couples TRBV18 to TRBJ1-4; D may be TRBD1 (5 bases). The ends were cut back, 3 bases at V and 6 bases at J, with 17 bases in the middle. CDR1 and CDR2 from the germline V gene are KGHSH and LQKENI. The CDR3 extends over 16 amino acids. The chain's CDR3 is CASSPTDSPRDEKLFF. CDR3 bases: TGTGCCAGCTCACCGACAGACAGTCCGAGGGATGAAAAACTGTTTTTT.

The chain carries TRBV28 and TRBJ2-3; D is unresolved. V shed 5 bases and J shed 4 bases, with 13 bases lying between them. This CDR3 contains 14 residues. Germline V gene sequence: CDR1 MDHEN, CDR2 SYDVKM. In DNA form, the CDR3 reads TGTGCCAGCAGTGGTCCCCAACACCCAGATACGCAGTATTTT. Translated, it gives CASSGPQHPDTQYF.

This clone showed up just once. The chain employs TRBV5-4 and TRBJ2-7; 14 nucleotides align to TRBD2. The CDR3 has 15 amino acids. Per the germline V gene, CDR1 is SGHNT and CDR2 is YYREEE (reference sequence). The V gene end was trimmed by 4 bases and the J gene end by 7 bases; junction bases not matched to a gene: 7. CDR3 residues: CASSPGLAGAGEQYF. The CDR3 DNA reads as TGTGCCAGCAGCCCGGGACTAGCGGGAGCGGGAGAGCAGTACTTC.

The chain couples TRBV7-8 to TRBJ2-7; D is tentatively TRBD1 or TRBD2 (5 bases each). The CDR3 covers 16 residues. Trimming removed 2 bases at V and 0 bases at J, with 14 bases between. Per germline, CDR1 SGHVS and CDR2 FQNEAQ. The CDR3 reads CASSLFRDESSYEQYF. For the CDR3, the DNA is TGTGCCAGCAGCTTATTCCGGGACGAGAGCTCCTACGAGCAGTACTTC.

The V gene is TRBV11-3, the J gene TRBJ2-5, with D tentatively TRBD1 (6 bases). There are 15 residues in the CDR3. Germline V lookup: CDR1 SGHNT, CDR2 YENEEA. V lost 4 bases and J 4 bases, leaving 16 bases between the germline ends. CDR3 sequence reads: CASSSTGSLGETQYF. CDR3 DNA sequence: TGTGCCAGCAGCTCCACAGGGAGTTTGGGAGAGACCCAGTACTTC. Combining the CDR3 with reference TRBV11-3 and TRBJ2-5 gives the whole variable domain EAGVVQSPRYKIIEKKQPVAFWCNPISGHNTLYWYLQNLGQGPELLIRYENEEAVDDSQLPKDRFSAERLKGVDSTLKIQPAELGDSAVYLCASSSTGSLGETQYFGPGTRLLVL.

The V and J genes are TRBV6-5 and TRBJ1-1; possible D gene TRBD1, 6 bases. V lost 5 bases and J lost 10, with 23 bases in between. CDR1 MNHEY and CDR2 SVGAGI come from the germline V gene. The CDR3 loop spans 15 amino acids. As DNA, the CDR3 is TGTGCCAGCAGTGCCACCTTCAGCCCACAGGGTGTAGCTTTCTTT. It translates to CASSATFSPQGVAFF.